This entry is about one TCR beta chain. This sample is part of a study of blood T cell repertoires in COVID-19. Study summary: Whether acute or convalescent, the COVID-19 samples came from the United States, Italy and Spain. Sample material is recorded as cDNA or gDNA derived from T cells, B-cell-depleted T cells, or PBMCs.

Trimming cost V 4 bases and J 6 bases; bases outside gene matches: 6. Germline loops: CDR1 SNHLY, CDR2 FYNNEI. The CDR3 covers 14 residues. In the authors' methods: Nucleated cell number was recorded as an estimate derived from reference gene primer amplification. The data were produced by immunoSEQ multiplex PCR, yet TCRdb's version contains in-frame clones alone and is incomplete. V and J calls and clone size are as listed in that table; D and trimming were resolved from the DNA. This sample has tens of thousands of clones, with around four fifths found just once. This chain connects TRBV2 to TRBJ1-5, with 7 bases aligning to TRBD1. This TCR came from a man in his 70s with acute or convalescent COVID-19. Sequencing was carried out using peripheral blood. The CDR3 DNA is TGTGCCAGCAGTGCACAGGGGTACCGTCAGCCCCAGCATTTT. Translated, it gives CASSAQGYRQPQHF.